This T cell receptor beta chain emerged from a study of Graves' ophthalmopathy and Graves' hyperthyroidism. Overall study findings and caveats: Both a 70.59% sensitivity and an approximately 79% specificity characterized the model's predictions of ophthalmopathy progression. Blood samples also showed most expanded thyroid clonotypes exceeding 0.001 frequency.

A remark on this clonotype: Its antigen is unidentified.

Amplified material comprised TCR beta CDR3 regions derived from RNA transcripts. First-round RT-PCR relied on HTBI primers, and a second-round multiplex PCR came next. TCRdb passed the multiplex PCR reads through MiXCR, listing each CDR3 protein once. The sample comprises about 550,000 distinct CDR3 sequences, roughly 39% of which are singletons, and roughly 4% rests with the top ten. Aged 18 to 65, the patients with hyperthyroidism had under 2 months' duration and were newly diagnosed. In this cohort, patients with other autoimmune diseases, uncontrolled infections, pregnancy or lactation were excluded. Sequenced sample: peripheral blood or thyroid tissue (not recorded which). The sequence derives from an adult man with Graves' hyperthyroidism.

This chain's CDR3 is CATQGGNTGELQETQYF. CDR3 DNA sequence: TGTGCCACCCAGGGGGGGAACACCGGGGAGCTTCAAGAGACCCAGTACTTC. V and J are TRBV24-1 and TRBJ2-5; TRBD1 or TRBD2 may be the D gene (7 bases each). Germline CDR1 is KGHDR and CDR2 is SFDVKD. The CDR3 is 17 amino acids. With 9 bases removed from V and 2 bases from J, the gap between germline ends came to 24 bases.